This record concerns one TCR beta chain sequence. Its antigen is not known. This record belongs to a study of T-cell memory formation after mild COVID-19. Study-wide background: There were largely donor-specific TCR clusters.

Study-wide findings and caveats: Pre-infection memory already had some responding clones, implying cross-reactive memory joined. A balance of CD4 and CD8 characterized clones contracting day 15 to 85, whereas later expanders leaned CD4+.

It was 5'RACE with constant-segment primers that produced the TCR alpha and TCR beta cDNA libraries, which carried sample barcodes and UMIs. Via MiXCR, TCRdb re-called the 5' RACE reads, giving one row per CDR3 protein. Among 500,000 to 600,000 distinct CDR3 sequences listed, 15% to 20% were seen once. Germline values: CDR1 MGHRA, CDR2 YSYEKL. This CDR3 contains 19 residues. The trim removed 1 base at V and 2 bases at J, leaving 17 bases unmatched. V is TRBV4-1 and J is TRBJ2-7; 7 nucleotides match TRBD1. The sequence derives from an adult woman who had mild COVID-19 (a few samples of this study predate the infection). Cell type and time point are not known. Sequencing was performed on PBMCs or a T cell subset sorted from them (not recorded which). CDR3 nucleotides: TGCGCCAGCAGCCAAGGACCCAACCTTAACAGGGGTCCGGCCTACGAGCAGTACTTC. This codes for CASSQGPNLNRGPAYEQYF.